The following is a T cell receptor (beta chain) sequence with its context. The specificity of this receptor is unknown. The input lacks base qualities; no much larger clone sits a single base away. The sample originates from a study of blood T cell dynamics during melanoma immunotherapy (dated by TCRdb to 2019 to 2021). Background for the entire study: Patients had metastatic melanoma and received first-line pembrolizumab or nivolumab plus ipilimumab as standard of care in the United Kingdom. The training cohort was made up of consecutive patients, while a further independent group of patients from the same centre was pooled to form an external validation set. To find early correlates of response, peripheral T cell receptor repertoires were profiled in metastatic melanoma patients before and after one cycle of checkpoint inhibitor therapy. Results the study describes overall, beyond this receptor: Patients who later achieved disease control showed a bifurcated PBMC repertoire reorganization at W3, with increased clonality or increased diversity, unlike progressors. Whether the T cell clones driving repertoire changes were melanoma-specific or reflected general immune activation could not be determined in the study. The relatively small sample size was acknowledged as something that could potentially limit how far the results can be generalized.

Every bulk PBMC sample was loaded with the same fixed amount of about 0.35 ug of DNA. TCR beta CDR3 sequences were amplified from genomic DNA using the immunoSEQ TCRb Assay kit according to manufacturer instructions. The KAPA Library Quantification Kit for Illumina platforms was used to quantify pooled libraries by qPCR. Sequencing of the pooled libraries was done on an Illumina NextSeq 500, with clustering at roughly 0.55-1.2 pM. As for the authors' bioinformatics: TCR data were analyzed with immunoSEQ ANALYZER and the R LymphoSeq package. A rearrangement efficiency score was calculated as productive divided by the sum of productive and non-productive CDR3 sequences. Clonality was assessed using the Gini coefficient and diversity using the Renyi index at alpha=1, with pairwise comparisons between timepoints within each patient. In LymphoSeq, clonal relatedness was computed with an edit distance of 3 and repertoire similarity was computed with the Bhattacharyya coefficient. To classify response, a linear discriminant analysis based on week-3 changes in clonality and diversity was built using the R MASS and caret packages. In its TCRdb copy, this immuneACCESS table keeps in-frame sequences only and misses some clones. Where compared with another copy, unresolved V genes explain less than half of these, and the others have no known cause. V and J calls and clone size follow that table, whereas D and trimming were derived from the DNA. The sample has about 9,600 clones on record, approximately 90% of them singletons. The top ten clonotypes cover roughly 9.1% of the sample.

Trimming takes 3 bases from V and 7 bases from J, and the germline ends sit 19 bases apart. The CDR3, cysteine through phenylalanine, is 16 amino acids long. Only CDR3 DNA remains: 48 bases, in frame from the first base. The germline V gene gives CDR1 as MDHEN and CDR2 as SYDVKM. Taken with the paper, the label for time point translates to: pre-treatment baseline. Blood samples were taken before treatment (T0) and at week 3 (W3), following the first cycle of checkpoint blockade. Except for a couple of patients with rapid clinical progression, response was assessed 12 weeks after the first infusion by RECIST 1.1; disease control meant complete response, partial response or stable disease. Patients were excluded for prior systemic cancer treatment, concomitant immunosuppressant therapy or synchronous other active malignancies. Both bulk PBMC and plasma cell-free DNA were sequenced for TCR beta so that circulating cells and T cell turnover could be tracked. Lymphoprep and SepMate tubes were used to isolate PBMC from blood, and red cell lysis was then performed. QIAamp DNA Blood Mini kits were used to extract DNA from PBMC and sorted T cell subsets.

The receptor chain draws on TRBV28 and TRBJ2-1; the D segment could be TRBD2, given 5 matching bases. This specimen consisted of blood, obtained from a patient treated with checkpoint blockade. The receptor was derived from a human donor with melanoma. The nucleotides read TGTGCCAGCAGTTTGACCGGGCAAGGGTCGGGGAATGAGCAGTTCTTC. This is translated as CASSLTGQGSGNEQFF.